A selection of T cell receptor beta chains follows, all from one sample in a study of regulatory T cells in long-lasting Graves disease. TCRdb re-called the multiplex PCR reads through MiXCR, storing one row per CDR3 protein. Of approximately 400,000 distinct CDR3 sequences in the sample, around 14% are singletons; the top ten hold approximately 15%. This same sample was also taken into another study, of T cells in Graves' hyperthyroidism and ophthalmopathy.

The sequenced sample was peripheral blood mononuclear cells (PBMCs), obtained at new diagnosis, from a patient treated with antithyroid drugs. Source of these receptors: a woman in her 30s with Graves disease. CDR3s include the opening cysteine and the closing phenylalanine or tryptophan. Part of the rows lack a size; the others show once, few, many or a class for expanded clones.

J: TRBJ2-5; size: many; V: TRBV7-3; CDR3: CASSWGAAGTQYF
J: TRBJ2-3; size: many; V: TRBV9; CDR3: CASSVAAGETDTQYF
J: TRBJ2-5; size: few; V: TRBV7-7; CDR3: CASSLGTGVQETQYF
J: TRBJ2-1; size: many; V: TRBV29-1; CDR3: CSVTGQGAYNEQFF
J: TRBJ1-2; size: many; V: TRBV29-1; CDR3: CSVELRAFNYGYTF
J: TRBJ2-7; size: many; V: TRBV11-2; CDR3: CASSAAGATEQYF
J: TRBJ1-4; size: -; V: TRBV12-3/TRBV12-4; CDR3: CASSLGAGLFF
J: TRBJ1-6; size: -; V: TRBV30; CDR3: CAWSAQGAHYNSPLHF
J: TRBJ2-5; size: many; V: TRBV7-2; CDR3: CASSPLAGGAGETQYF
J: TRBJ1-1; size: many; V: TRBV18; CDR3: CASSPPRGKNTEAFF
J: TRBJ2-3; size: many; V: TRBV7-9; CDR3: CASSSPRIQEFTDTQYF
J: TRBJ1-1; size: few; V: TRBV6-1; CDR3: CASSSRGGITEAFF
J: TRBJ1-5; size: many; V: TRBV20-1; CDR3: CSAIGGQMGNQPQHF
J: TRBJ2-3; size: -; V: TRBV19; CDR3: CASKSRGFGDTQYF
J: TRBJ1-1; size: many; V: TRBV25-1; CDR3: CASRGTGTWAEAFF
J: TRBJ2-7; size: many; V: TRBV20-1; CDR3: CSATGGITSYEQYF
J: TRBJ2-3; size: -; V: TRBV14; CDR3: CASSQGWDFSDTDTQYF
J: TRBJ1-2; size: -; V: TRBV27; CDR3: CASSFNRGRGYTF
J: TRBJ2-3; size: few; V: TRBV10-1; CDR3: CASGTGEGTDTQYF
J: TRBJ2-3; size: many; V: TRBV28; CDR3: CASSLTSGGYGDTQYF
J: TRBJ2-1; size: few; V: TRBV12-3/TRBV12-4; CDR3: CASSFGFTSGPAIEQFF
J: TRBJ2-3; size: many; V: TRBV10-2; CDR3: CASSGATSGKDTDTQYF
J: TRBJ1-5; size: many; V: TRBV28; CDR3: CASSLVQANNQPQHF
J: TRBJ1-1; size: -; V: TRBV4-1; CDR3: CASSPRDWNTEAFF
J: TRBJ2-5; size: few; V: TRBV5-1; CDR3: CASSALRNQETQYF
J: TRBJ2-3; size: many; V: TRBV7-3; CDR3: CASSPARSGGRGSDTQYF
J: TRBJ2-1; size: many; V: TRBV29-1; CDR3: CSVVLIAGTDEQFF
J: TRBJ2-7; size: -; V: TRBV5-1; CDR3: CASSLSWADEQYF
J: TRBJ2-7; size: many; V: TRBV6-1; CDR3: CASTDKPRGGEQYF
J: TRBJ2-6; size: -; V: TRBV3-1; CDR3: CASSPWQGAFGANVLTF
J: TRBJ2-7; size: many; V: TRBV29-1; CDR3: CSVGQTEQYF
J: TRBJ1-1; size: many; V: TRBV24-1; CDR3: CATGTGGTEAFF
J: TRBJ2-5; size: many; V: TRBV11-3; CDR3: CASSLTVTSGTVTQYF
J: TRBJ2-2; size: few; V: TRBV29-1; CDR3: CSVPRGVGITGELFF
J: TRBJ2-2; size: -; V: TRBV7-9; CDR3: CASSLVCVACSSGRINTGELFF
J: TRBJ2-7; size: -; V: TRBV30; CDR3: CAWRGATATYEQYF
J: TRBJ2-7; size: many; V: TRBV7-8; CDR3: CASSQPGIYEQYF
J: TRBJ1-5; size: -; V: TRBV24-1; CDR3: CATSDRGQGGNQPQHF
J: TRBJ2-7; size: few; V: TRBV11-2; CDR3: CASSLGPSRSSYEQYF
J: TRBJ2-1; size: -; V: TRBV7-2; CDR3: CASSLVRTSGRAGEQFF
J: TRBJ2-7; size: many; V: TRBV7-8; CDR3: CASSWTIRQTQNTNYEQYF
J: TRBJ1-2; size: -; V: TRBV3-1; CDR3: CASSQGLQSRGYGYTF
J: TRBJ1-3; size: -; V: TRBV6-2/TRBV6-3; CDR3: CASSYGGLSPPPGNTIYF
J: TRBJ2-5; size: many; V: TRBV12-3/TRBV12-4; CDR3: CASSPDRGRGTQYF
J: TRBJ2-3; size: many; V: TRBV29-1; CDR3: CSVADVDTQYF
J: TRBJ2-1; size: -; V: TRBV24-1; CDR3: CATSDLLGTEFF
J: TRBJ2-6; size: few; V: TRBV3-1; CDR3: CASSQAGGSGANVLTF
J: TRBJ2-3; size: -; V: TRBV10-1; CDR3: CASSEYSVPSLQYF
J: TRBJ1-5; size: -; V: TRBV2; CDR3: CASSITLRQGLGQPQHF
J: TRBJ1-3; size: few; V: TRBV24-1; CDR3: CATSGSAGTNTIYF
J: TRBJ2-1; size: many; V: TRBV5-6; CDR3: CASSLGLAGALAEQFF
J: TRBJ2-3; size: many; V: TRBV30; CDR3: CAWSFSRSDRSTDTQYF
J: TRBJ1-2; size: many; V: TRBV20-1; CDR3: CSANIRGAVYGYTF
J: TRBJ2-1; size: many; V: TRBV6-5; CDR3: CASSLERAPTLNEQFF
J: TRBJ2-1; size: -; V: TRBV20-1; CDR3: CSASMGATGRAGAEQFF
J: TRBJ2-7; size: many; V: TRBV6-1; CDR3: CASSEAGTSPYEQYF
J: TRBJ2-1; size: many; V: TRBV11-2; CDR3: CASSLVSFEQFF
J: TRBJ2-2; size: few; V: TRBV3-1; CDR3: CASSHPRVGTGSNTGELLF
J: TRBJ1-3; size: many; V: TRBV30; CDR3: CACRSGTAGNTIYF